This T cell receptor (beta chain) was sequenced in a study of TIL therapy for anti-PD-1-resistant metastatic lung cancer. Per germline, CDR1 SGHRS and CDR2 YFSETQ. Trimming removed 4 bases at V and 4 bases at J, with 11 bases between. The length of the CDR3 is 14 residues. The immunoSEQ assay was v3. Clones were read by immunoSEQ multiplex PCR, and TCRdb kept only the in-frame ones, dropping some. The table shows tens of thousands of clones, with roughly 70% occurring only once. General study points: The baseline peripheral repertoire was partially replaced by infused TIL clonotypes that later decayed.

In this sample, this clone turned up a few times. Its target is unknown. Specified time point: pre-treatment sample, taken before nivolumab and TIL therapy. The J gene is TRBJ2-2, the V gene TRBV5-1; either TRBD1 or TRBD2 may supply D (6 bases each). The source is a person aged 30 to 80 with non-small cell lung cancer. The sample consisted of blood, taken at baseline. Here the CDR3 reads CASSAGHRTGELFF. The CDR3 coding sequence is TGCGCCAGCAGCGCGGGACATCGCACCGGGGAGCTGTTTTTT.